This TCR beta chain was captured by sequencing in a study of cytomegalovirus exposure and HLA in healthy donors. Whole-study results and caveats: When the data were analyzed later, several of the most significant clusters appeared to be linked to common viral pathogens.

This clone came up once. The antigen remains undetermined. PCR amplification relied on 60 Vbeta primers (plus 13 Jbeta primers). TCRdb's copy holds only in-frame clones and misses some; the assay was immunoSEQ multiplex PCR. Of 140,000 to 150,000 clones in the sample, roughly 90% were seen once. The CDR3 runs 13 residues. The germline V and J ends were trimmed by 5 bases and 4 bases, with 11 bases remaining between them. Germline assignment: CDR1 MNHEY and CDR2 SVGAGI. Sequencing was done on a sample of PBMCs. This sequence originates from a woman between 40 and 50 years old in good health and CMV-seronegative. This chain joins TRBV6-5 and TRBJ1-2, with a tentative D call TRBD1 (6 bases). The DNA for the CDR3 is TGTGCCAGCAGTGACGGGACACTCTATGGCTACACCTTC. Residues: CASSDGTLYGYTF.